These T cell receptor beta chains were read from a single sample in a study of blood T cell repertoires in COVID-19. The repertoire was sequenced with immunoSEQ multiplex PCR; TCRdb's copy has only in-frame clones and lacks some. The top ten clones hold 5.2% of a sample with about 310,000 clones, approximately 91% of them seen once. The specimen sequenced was PBMCs or T cells enriched from blood (not recorded which). These receptors came from a man in his 60s who had recovered from COVID-19. Each CDR3 is given with its conserved first and last residue. A D gene is named only where the DNA matches it firmly. The listing skips clone size in some rows; elsewhere it reads once, few, many or a size class.

cdr3_aa cdr3_nt clone_size cdr3_length j_call v_call d_call
CASSNTRGFGNTIYF TGTGCCAGCAGCAATACACGCGGCTTTGGAAACACCATATATTTT - 15 TRBJ1-3 TRBV7-2 -
CSASQGAGEGYTF TGCAGTGCTAGTCAGGGGGCAGGTGAAGGCTACACCTTC once 13 TRBJ1-2 TRBV20-1 TRBD1
CSVRDRGSSPLHF TGCAGCGTTCGGGACAGGGGATCTTCACCCCTCCACTTT - 13 TRBJ1-6 TRBV29-1 TRBD1
CASGDRGDGNTIYF TGTGCCAGCGGGGACAGGGGAGACGGAAACACCATATATTTT few 14 TRBJ1-3 TRBV9 TRBD1
CASSSIRGMGMNTEAFF TGTGCCAGCAGCTCCATCAGGGGGATGGGGATGAACACTGAAGCTTTCTTT - 17 TRBJ1-1 TRBV7-8 TRBD1
CASSPPLAGANEQFF TGTGCCAGCAGCCCACCCCTAGCGGGAGCGAATGAGCAGTTCTTC - 15 TRBJ2-1 TRBV7-3 TRBD2
CASFQGLTTGELFF TGTGCCAGTTTCCAGGGTTTAACTACCGGGGAGCTGTTTTTT - 14 TRBJ2-2 TRBV28 -
CASSQGAGEGFF TGTGCCAGCAGCCAAGGCGCGGGAGAGGGGTTCTTC - 12 TRBJ2-1 TRBV4-2 TRBD2
CASSPFLGYGWSF TGTGCCAGCAGCCCGTTCCTCGGGTACGGCTGGAGCTTC - 13 TRBJ1-2 TRBV3-1/TRBV3-2 -
CASRTTGSSNQPQHF TGTGCCAGCAGGACTACAGGGAGTAGCAATCAGCCCCAGCATTTT - 15 TRBJ1-5 TRBV6-5 -
CASSERGTNTGELFF TGTGCCAGCAGTGAACGTGGCACCAACACCGGGGAGCTGTTTTTT - 15 TRBJ2-2 TRBV6-1 -
CASSLFGGRKDNSPLHF TGTGCCAGCAGCTTGTTTGGCGGGAGGAAAGATAATTCACCCCTCCACTTT - 17 TRBJ1-6 TRBV5-6 -
CASSLTTGNSPLHF TGTGCCAGCAGCTTAACAACAGGAAATTCACCCCTCCACTTT - 14 TRBJ1-6 TRBV7-9 -
CVAGTVNTEAFF TGTGTTGCCGGGACAGTGAACACTGAAGCTTTCTTT - 12 TRBJ1-1 TRBV28 TRBD1
CASSVGTSYGYTF TGTGCCAGCAGTGTGGGCACGTCCTATGGCTACACCTTC once 13 TRBJ1-2 TRBV2 -
CASSQARYTGELFF TGTGCCAGTAGTCAGGCCCGTTACACCGGGGAGCTGTTTTTT - 14 TRBJ2-2 TRBV19 -
CASSLIGHGTGITGELFF TGCGCCAGCAGCTTGATAGGCCACGGGACAGGGATCACCGGGGAGCTGTTTTTT - 18 TRBJ2-2 TRBV5-1 TRBD1
CASIPGQDRHSPLHF TGTGCCAGCATACCGGGACAGGACCGGCATTCACCCCTCCACTTT - 15 TRBJ1-6 TRBV28 TRBD1
CASSIMASGSEGDTQYF TGTGCCAGTAGTATAATGGCAAGCGGGAGCGAGGGAGATACGCAGTATTTT - 17 TRBJ2-3 TRBV19 TRBD2
CASSLATSGAPQETQYF TGCGCCAGCAGCTTGGCCACTAGCGGGGCACCTCAAGAGACCCAGTACTTC - 17 TRBJ2-5 TRBV5-1 TRBD2
CASSRQGGKFNEKLFF TGTGCCAGCAGTAGACAGGGGGGAAAGTTCAATGAAAAACTGTTTTTT - 16 TRBJ1-4 TRBV28 TRBD1
CASSRGLASEQYF TGCGCCAGCAGTCGGGGACTAGCATCCGAGCAGTACTTC - 13 TRBJ2-7 TRBV10-1 TRBD2
CASSTGGTGMAEAFF TGTGCCAGCAGTACCGGCGGGACAGGGATGGCTGAAGCTTTCTTT - 15 TRBJ1-1 TRBV28 TRBD1
CAVRTDRGRSSPLHF TGTGCCGTCCGAACCGACAGGGGAAGGAGTTCACCCCTCCACTTT - 15 TRBJ1-6 TRBV6-5 TRBD1
CASSEQGLAGINEQFF TGTGCCAGCAGTGAACAGGGACTAGCGGGCATAAATGAGCAGTTCTTC - 16 TRBJ2-1 TRBV6-4 TRBD2
CASSVGADYEQYF TGTGCCAGCAGCGTAGGAGCGGACTACGAGCAGTACTTC - 13 TRBJ2-7 TRBV9 -
CASSSRGTGGINEQFF TGTGCCAGTAGTTCAAGGGGGACAGGGGGGATCAATGAGCAGTTCTTC once 16 TRBJ2-1 TRBV19 TRBD1
CASSIRTSGMYNEQFF TGTGCCAGCAGCATAAGGACTAGCGGGATGTACAATGAGCAGTTCTTC - 16 TRBJ2-1 TRBV7-2 TRBD2
CASSPPRDSAYGYTF TGTGCCAGCTCGCCTCCACGGGACAGTGCCTATGGCTACACCTTC few 15 TRBJ1-2 TRBV18 TRBD1
CATSDTTGANYGYTF TGTGCCACCAGTGATACCACAGGGGCTAACTATGGCTACACCTTC - 15 TRBJ1-2 TRBV24-1 TRBD1
CAIRAIDQETQYF TGTGCCATCAGAGCAATCGACCAAGAGACCCAGTACTTC - 13 TRBJ2-5 TRBV10-3 -
CASSLAGRESEQFF TGCGCCAGCAGCTTGGCCGGGCGGGAGAGTGAGCAGTTCTTC - 14 TRBJ2-1 TRBV5-1 TRBD2
CASSLLSLAANEQYF TGTGCCAGCAGCTTACTCTCCCTAGCGGCGAACGAGCAGTACTTC once 15 TRBJ2-7 TRBV11-2 TRBD2